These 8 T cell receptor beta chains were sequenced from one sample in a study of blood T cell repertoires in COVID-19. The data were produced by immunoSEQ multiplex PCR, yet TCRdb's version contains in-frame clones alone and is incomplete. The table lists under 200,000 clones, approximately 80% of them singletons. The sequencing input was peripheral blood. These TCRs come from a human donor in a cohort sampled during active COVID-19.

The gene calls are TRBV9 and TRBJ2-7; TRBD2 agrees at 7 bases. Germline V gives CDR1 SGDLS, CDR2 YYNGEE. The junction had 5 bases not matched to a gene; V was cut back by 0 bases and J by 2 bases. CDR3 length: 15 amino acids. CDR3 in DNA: TGTGCCAGCAGCGTAGGGGCTAGCGGCGCCTACGAGCAGTACTTC. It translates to CASSVGASGAYEQYF.

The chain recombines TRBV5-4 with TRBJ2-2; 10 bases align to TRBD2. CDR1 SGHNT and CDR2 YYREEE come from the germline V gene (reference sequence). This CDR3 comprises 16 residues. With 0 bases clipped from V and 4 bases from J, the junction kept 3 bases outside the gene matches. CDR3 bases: TGTGCCAGCAGCTTGGGAGCGGGAGGGCCCACCGGGGAGCTGTTTTTT. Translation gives CASSLGAGGPTGELFF.

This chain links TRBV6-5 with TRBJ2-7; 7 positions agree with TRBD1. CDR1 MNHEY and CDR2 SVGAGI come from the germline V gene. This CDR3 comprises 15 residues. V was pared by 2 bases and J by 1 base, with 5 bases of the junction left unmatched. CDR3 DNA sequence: TGTGCCAGCAGTTACGCCGGCAGGGGGTCCTACGAGCAGTACTTC. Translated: CASSYAGRGSYEQYF.

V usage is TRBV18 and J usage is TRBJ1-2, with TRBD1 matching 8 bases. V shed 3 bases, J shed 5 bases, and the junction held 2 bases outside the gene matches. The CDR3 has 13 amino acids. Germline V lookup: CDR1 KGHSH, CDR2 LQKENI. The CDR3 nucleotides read TGTGCCAGCTCACCGGACAGGGAATATGGCTACACCTTC. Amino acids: CASSPDREYGYTF. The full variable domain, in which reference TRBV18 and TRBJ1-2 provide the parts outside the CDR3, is NAGVMQNPRHLVRRRGQEARLRCSPMKGHSHVYWYRQLPEEGLKFMVYLQKENIIDESGMPKERFSAEFPKEGPSILRIQQVVRGDSAAYFCASSPDREYGYTFGSGTRLTVV.

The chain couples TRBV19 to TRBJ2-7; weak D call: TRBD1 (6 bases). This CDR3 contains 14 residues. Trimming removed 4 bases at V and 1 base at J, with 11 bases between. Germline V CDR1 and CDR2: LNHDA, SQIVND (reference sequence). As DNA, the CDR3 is TGTGCCAGTAGTACCCGACAGGATTCCTACGAGCAGTACTTC. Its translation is CASSTRQDSYEQYF. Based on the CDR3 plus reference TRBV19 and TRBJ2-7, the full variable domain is DGGITQSPKYLFRKEGQNVTLSCEQNLNHDAMYWYRQDPGQGLRLIYYSQIVNDFQKGDIAEGYSVSREKKESFPLTVTSAQKNPTAFYLCASSTRQDSYEQYFGPGTRLTVT.

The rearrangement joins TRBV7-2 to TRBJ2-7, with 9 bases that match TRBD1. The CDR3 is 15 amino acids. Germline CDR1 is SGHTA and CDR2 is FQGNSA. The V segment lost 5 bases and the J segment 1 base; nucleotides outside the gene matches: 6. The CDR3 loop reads CASSRRTGASYEQYF. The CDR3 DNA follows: TGTGCCAGCAGCCGCCGGACAGGGGCTTCCTACGAGCAGTACTTC.

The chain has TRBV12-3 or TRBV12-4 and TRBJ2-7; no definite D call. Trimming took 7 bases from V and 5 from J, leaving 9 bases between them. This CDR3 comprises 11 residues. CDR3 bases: TGTGCCAGCACCCTTAACAACGAGCAGTACTTC. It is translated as CASTLNNEQYF.

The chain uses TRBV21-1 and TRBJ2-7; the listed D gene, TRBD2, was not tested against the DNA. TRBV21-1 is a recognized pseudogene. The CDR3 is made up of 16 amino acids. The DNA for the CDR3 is TGTGCCATGCTGGGACTAGCGGGGGGGTTTCTCTACGAGCAGTACTTC. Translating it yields CAMLGLAGGFLYEQYF.